The clone carrying this T cell receptor beta chain was counted ten times or more. The data belong to a study of T cells in Graves' hyperthyroidism and ophthalmopathy. The V gene lost 2 bases and the J gene lost 8 bases, with 9 bases spanning the gap. CDR3 length equals 12 residues. Active moderate-to-severe ophthalmopathy, Clinical Activity Score at least 3, NOSPECS at least 4, under 3 months' duration. Reasons for excluding patients were uncontrolled infection, other autoimmune disease, pregnancy or lactation. Amplified TCR beta CDR3 regions came from RNA transcripts. The study used the HTBI primer set for a first-round RT-PCR of the TCR CDR3. TCRdb fed the multiplex PCR reads into MiXCR, producing one record per CDR3 protein. The repertoire includes about half a million distinct CDR3 sequences, roughly 24% of them detected once, and about 11% sits in the top ten.

The chain recombines TRBV12-3 or TRBV12-4 with TRBJ1-1, with TRBD1 as a possible D gene (6 bases). This receptor was taken from a woman aged 25 to 39 with Graves' ophthalmopathy. Input material: blood. DNA of the CDR3: TGTGCCAGCAGTTTAAACAGGGCGGAAGCTTTCTTT. Protein: CASSLNRAEAFF.